This T cell receptor (beta chain) was captured by sequencing in a study of blood T cell repertoires in COVID-19. In the study overall: Material from acute and convalescent COVID-19 was sourced from the United States, Italy and Spain. T cells, B-cell-depleted T cells, or PBMCs provided the cDNA or gDNA that served as material.

The CDR3 spans 14 residues. Trimming left V 4 bases short and J 5 bases short, with 14 bases between. Germline V CDR1 and CDR2: LNHNV, YYDKDF (reference sequence). Participants, about 18 to 90 years old, spanned 25 or so US areas. Original handling: Quantification of nucleated cells was approximated via reference gene primer amplification. Profiling relied on immunoSEQ multiplex PCR, and the TCRdb table lists in-frame clones only, not all of them. The D gene and trimming were derived from the DNA, and the V and J assignments and clone size from that table. The data hold about 250,000 clones, with approximately 90% observed a single time.

The V gene is TRBV15, the J gene TRBJ1-1; the D is unclear. Specimen: PBMCs or T cells enriched from blood (not recorded which). The clonotype was recovered from a woman in her twenties or thirties with acute COVID-19. CDR3 DNA sequence: TGTGCCACCAGCACGGACCTGTCGGGGACTGAAGCTTTCTTT. This sequence encodes CATSTDLSGTEAFF.